The 18 T cell receptor beta chains presented below share a single source sample, sequenced in a study of CD8+ T cells in alopecia areata. Treatment: oral pan-JAK inhibitor, 5-10 mg twice daily. It was cDNA, reverse transcribed from extracted RNA, that served as the sequencing template. Produced via immunoSEQ multiplex PCR; TCRdb's table is partial and in-frame only. Of approximately 210,000 clones listed, around three fifths were seen once; the top ten hold around 4.2%. The material sequenced was CD4+ T cells sorted from blood, taken at week 4, from a patient treated with tofacitinib. Source of these receptors: a human donor with alopecia areata.

The rearrangement joins TRBV6-6 to TRBJ1-2; no reliable D call. The V gene lost 7 bases and the J gene lost 8 bases, with 11 bases spanning the gap. The CDR3 contains 11 residues. CDR1 is MNHNY and CDR2 is SVGAGI in the germline V gene (reference sequence). Written as DNA, the CDR3 is TGTGCCAGCAAGGATGGACGGGGCTACACCTTC. This encodes CASKDGRGYTF.

This clone was observed a few times. J is TRBJ2-3 and V is TRBV9, with no clear D. Germline CDR1 SGDLS, CDR2 YYNGEE. V was shortened by 0 bases and J by 0 bases, with 5 bases between the two germline ends. This CDR3 comprises 14 residues. As DNA, the CDR3 is TGTGCCAGCAGCGTAGGAAGCAGCACAGATACGCAGTATTTT. Residues: CASSVGSSTDTQYF.

This clone was found once. The chain combines TRBV4-3 with TRBJ1-2, with a tentative D call TRBD1 (5 bases). Trimming removed 0 bases from V and 5 bases from J, with 10 bases in between. Germline V lookup: CDR1 LGHNA, CDR2 YSLEER. This CDR3 comprises 14 residues. The DNA for the CDR3 is TGCGCCAGCAGCCAAGACGGGGCTAGTTATGGCTACACCTTC. Its translation: CASSQDGASYGYTF.

This clone appeared a single time. The chain carries TRBV30 and TRBJ2-7; TRBD1 agrees at 8 bases. The germline CDR1 and CDR2 sequences are GTSNPN and SVGIG (reference sequence). CDR3 length: 13 amino acids. The ends lost 1 base at V and 6 bases at J; junction bases unmatched: 5. Written as DNA, the CDR3 is TGTGCCTGGAGTGGGCAGGGGGCATTCGAGCAGTACTTC. Amino acid sequence: CAWSGQGAFEQYF. The full variable domain, in which reference TRBV30 and TRBJ2-7 provide the parts outside the CDR3, is SQTIHQWPATLVQPVGSPLSLECTVEGTSNPNLYWYRQAAGRGLQLLFYSVGIGQISSEVPQNLSASRPQDRQFILSSKKLLLSDSGFYLCAWSGQGAFEQYFGPGTRLTVT.

The J gene is TRBJ2-7, the V gene TRBV5-1; D uncertain. The CDR3 has 14 residues. Between the trimmed V and J ends, which lost 4 bases and 6 bases, there was a span of 17 bases. In germline, CDR1 is SGHRS, CDR2 YFSETQ. The CDR3 here is CASSPEPPSREQYF. CDR3 sequence (DNA): TGCGCCAGCAGCCCCGAACCCCCTTCGCGCGAGCAGTACTTC.

The chain couples TRBV6-5 to TRBJ2-2, with a weak D call TRBD1 (5 bases). The CDR3 sequence is 15 residues long. The ends were cut back, 6 bases at V and 1 base at J, with 12 bases in the middle. The germline gives CDR1 MNHEY, CDR2 SVGAGI. In DNA form, the CDR3 reads TGTGCCAGCAGCCCGGACACTTGGAACACCGGGGAGCTGTTTTTT. Its protein product is CASSPDTWNTGELFF.

Written as DNA, the CDR3 is TGTGCCAGCAGCTCCTGGGGGCCCGGGGAGCTGTTTTTT. Translation: CASSSWGPGELFF. The chain links TRBV6-5 to TRBJ2-2, with D tentatively TRBD1 (6 bases). The CDR3 is 13 residues long. V lost 6 bases, J lost 6 bases, and 11 bases lay in between. CDR1 is MNHEY, CDR2 SVGAGI, per germline.

V gene TRBV15 combines with J gene TRBJ2-5; unclear D gene. Germline V gene data show CDR1 as LNHNV and CDR2 as YYDKDF (reference sequence). Deletions cut 0 bases from V and 2 bases from J, with 10 bases between. The CDR3 runs 15 residues. CDR3 DNA sequence: TGTGCCACCAGCAGAGATTGGTGGGGACAAGAGACCCAGTACTTC. It codes for CATSRDWWGQETQYF.

Regarding this clone: The same CDR3 is also encoded by other DNA sequences in this sample. This chain links TRBV30 with TRBJ1-5; no firm D call. The V gene's germline CDR1 is GTSNPN and CDR2 SVGIG (reference sequence). V lost 0 bases to trimming and J lost 4 bases, with 7 bases between them. The CDR3 consists of 13 residues. The CDR3 nucleotides read TGTGCCTGGAGTGTAAGGTTGAATCAGCCCCAGCATTTT. Its protein is CAWSVRLNQPQHF. Looking up the rest from reference TRBV30 and TRBJ1-5 gives the full variable domain: SQTIHQWPATLVQPVGSPLSLECTVEGTSNPNLYWYRQAAGRGLQLLFYSVGIGQISSEVPQNLSASRPQDRQFILSSKKLLLSDSGFYLCAWSVRLNQPQHFGDGTRLSIL.

The V and J genes are TRBV30 and TRBJ1-1; no reliable D call. This CDR3 region has 14 residues. V dropped 0 bases and J dropped 0 bases, with 8 bases sitting between them. Germline V CDR1 and CDR2: GTSNPN, SVGIG (reference sequence). This CDR3 reads CAWSVLQMNTEAFF. The CDR3 bases are TGTGCCTGGAGTGTACTACAGATGAACACTGAAGCTTTCTTT.

The V call is TRBV4-3, the J call TRBJ2-3; unclear D gene. This CDR3 region has 13 residues. The V and J ends lost 1 base and 3 bases respectively, with 5 bases between them. Germline V CDR1 and CDR2: LGHNA, YSLEER. The chain's CDR3 is CASSQVGTDTQYF. In nucleotides, the CDR3 is TGCGCCAGCAGCCAAGTGGGGACAGATACGCAGTATTTT.

J is TRBJ1-1 and V is TRBV6-5; D remains ambiguous. Germline CDR1 reads MNHEY; CDR2 reads SVGAGI. Between the trimmed V and J ends, which lost 0 bases and 0 bases, there was a span of 5 bases. CDR3 length: 14 amino acids. DNA for the CDR3: TGTGCCAGCAGTTACTCGACTATGAACACTGAAGCTTTCTTT. Its protein product is CASSYSTMNTEAFF.

Comment on this clone: Other DNA sequences in the same sample also yield this CDR3. V gene TRBV9 combines with J gene TRBJ1-2; TRBD1 agrees at 7 bases. Trimming at V came to 0 bases and at J to 4 bases, leaving 3 bases not matched to a gene. Germline V CDR1 and CDR2: SGDLS, YYNGEE. There are 14 residues in the CDR3. This chain's CDR3 is CASSVEQGPYGYTF. The CDR3, as DNA: TGTGCCAGCAGCGTAGAACAGGGGCCCTATGGCTACACCTTC.

The DNA of the CDR3 is TGCGCCAGCAGCTTGGACCTGAATCAGCCCCAGCATTTT. This encodes CASSLDLNQPQHF. J is TRBJ1-5 and V is TRBV5-1; no clear D gene. The CDR3 spans 13 residues. CDR1 is SGHRS and CDR2 is YFSETQ in the germline V gene. V lost 0 bases to trimming and J lost 4 bases, with 5 bases between them.

Note on this clone: Distinct nucleotide sequences in the sample also encode this CDR3. The CDR3 sequence: CASQGQGTDTQYF. CDR3 in DNA: TGTGCCAGCCAGGGGCAGGGCACAGATACGCAGTATTTT. This chain joins TRBV7-2 and TRBJ2-3, with a weak D call TRBD1 (6 bases). Germline values: CDR1 SGHTA, CDR2 FQGNSA. V was shortened by 8 bases and J by 1 base, with 10 bases between the two germline ends. The CDR3 runs 13 residues.

The gene calls are TRBV6-5 and TRBJ1-5; the match to TRBD1 covers 8 bases. Germline V gene lookup returns CDR1 MNHEY and CDR2 SVGAGI. The J segment lost 4 bases and the V segment lost 5 bases, leaving 1 base of the junction unmatched. The CDR3 is 13 residues long. The CDR3 DNA sequence: TGTGCCAGCAGTGGGACAGGTAATCAGCCCCAGCATTTT. This sequence encodes CASSGTGNQPQHF.

This clone was recorded a few times. The rearrangement uses TRBV10-3 and TRBJ2-5; 9 bases agree with TRBD2. V dropped 8 bases and J dropped 7; count of bases not matched to a gene: 8. Germline V gives CDR1 ENHRY, CDR2 SYGVKD. The CDR3 length is 13 residues. The CDR3 sequence is CAIGLAGTGTQYF. The CDR3 DNA reads TGTGCCATCGGGCTAGCGGGGACCGGGACCCAGTACTTC.

The genes are TRBV4-2 and TRBJ1-5; D call uncertain. The CDR3 runs to 16 residues. V was cut by 3 bases and J by 4 bases, with 16 bases left in between. Looked up from germline, CDR1 is LGHNA and CDR2 is YNFKEQ. The CDR3, as DNA: TGTGCCAGCAGCCATTCTCCGGTTTCATCAAATCAGCCCCAGCATTTT. As protein: CASSHSPVSSNQPQHF.